This T cell receptor (beta chain) was identified during a study of early T cells in non-severe SARS-CoV-2 infection. For the study at large: From unsorted whole blood, bulk RNA was sequenced, and the chains remained unpaired. Whole-study results and caveats: Reliance on VDJdb matching favored anti-spike CD8 responses; private and CD4 specificities were missed.

In this sample, this clonotype turned up many times. Antigen unknown. Individual cDNA molecules received unique molecular identifiers. MiXCR was run by TCRdb on the 5' RACE reads, yielding one entry per CDR3 protein. The sample holds tens of thousands of distinct CDR3 sequences, 5.7% seen once. The J segment lost 4 bases and the V segment lost 6 bases, leaving 3 bases of the junction unmatched. Germline CDR1 and CDR2: MNHEY and SVGAGI. This CDR3 region has 13 residues. The source is an adult who was a healthcare worker with PCR-confirmed SARS-CoV-2 infection or an uninfected control (not recorded which). This chain links TRBV6-5 with TRBJ2-7; 10 bases line up with TRBD1. The sequencing here drew on whole blood, taken at baseline. Here the CDR3 reads CASSRDRGYEQYF. CDR3 sequence (DNA): TGTGCCAGCAGCCGGGACAGGGGATACGAGCAGTACTTC.